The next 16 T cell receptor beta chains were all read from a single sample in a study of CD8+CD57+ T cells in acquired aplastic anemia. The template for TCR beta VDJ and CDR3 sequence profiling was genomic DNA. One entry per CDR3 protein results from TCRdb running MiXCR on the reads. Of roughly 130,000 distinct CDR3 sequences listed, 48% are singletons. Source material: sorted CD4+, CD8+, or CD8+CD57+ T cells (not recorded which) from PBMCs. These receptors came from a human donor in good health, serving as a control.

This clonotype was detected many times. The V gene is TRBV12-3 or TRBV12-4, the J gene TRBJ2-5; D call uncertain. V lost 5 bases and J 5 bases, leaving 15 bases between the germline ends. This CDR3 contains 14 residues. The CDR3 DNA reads TGTGCCAGCAGTCCCCCTGACACCCGGGAGACCCAGTACTTC. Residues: CASSPPDTRETQYF.

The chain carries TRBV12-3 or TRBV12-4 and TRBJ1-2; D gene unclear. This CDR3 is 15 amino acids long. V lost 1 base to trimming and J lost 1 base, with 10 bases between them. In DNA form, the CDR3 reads TGTGCCAGCAGTTTAGGGCAGACTCTTAACTATGGCTACACCTTC. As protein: CASSLGQTLNYGYTF.

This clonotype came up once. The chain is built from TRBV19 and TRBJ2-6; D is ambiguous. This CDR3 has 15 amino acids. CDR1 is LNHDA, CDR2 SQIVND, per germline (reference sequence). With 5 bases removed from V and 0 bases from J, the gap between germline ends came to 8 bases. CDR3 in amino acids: CASSVRSSGANVLTF. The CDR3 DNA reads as TGTGCCAGTAGTGTCAGGAGCTCTGGGGCCAACGTCCTGACTTTC. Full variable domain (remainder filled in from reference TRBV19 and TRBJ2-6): DGGITQSPKYLFRKEGQNVTLSCEQNLNHDAMYWYRQDPGQGLRLIYYSQIVNDFQKGDIAEGYSVSREKKESFPLTVTSAQKNPTAFYLCASSVRSSGANVLTFGAGSRLTVL.

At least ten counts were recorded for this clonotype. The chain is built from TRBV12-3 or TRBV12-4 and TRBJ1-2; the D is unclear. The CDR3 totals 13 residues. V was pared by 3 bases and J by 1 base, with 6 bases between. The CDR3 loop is CASSFSDNYGYTF. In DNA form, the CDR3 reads TGTGCCAGCAGTTTTTCGGATAACTATGGCTACACCTTC.

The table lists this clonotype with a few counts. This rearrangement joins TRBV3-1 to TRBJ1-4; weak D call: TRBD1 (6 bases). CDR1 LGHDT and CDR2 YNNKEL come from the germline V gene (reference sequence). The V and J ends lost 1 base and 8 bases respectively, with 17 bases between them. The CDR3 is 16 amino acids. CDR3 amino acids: CASSQGSSGAGEKLFF. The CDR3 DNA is TGTGCCAGCAGCCAAGGGTCGTCGGGGGCAGGAGAAAAACTGTTTTTT.

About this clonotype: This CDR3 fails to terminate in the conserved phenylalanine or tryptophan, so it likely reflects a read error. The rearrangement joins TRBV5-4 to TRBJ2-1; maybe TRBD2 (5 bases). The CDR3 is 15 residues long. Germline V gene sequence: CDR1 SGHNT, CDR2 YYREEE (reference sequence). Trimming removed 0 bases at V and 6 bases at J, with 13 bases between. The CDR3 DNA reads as TGTGCCAGCAGCTTGGGTGGACTCGCTTCCAATGAGCAGTTCCTC. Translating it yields CASSLGGLASNEQFL.

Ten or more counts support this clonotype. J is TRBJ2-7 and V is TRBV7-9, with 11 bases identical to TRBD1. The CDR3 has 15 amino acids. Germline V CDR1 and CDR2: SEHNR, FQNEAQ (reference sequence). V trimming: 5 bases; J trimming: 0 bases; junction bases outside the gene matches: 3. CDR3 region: CASSNGQGASYEQYF. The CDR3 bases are TGTGCCAGCAGCAATGGACAGGGGGCCTCCTACGAGCAGTACTTC.

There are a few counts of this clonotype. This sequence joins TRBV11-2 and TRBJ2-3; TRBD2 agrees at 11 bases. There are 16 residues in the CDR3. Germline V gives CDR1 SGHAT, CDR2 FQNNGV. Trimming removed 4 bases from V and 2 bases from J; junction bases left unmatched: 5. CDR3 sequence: CASSSLAGGITDTQYF. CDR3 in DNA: TGTGCCAGCAGCTCCCTAGCGGGGGGAATCACAGATACGCAGTATTTT. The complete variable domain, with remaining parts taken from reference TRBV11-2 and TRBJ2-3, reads EAGVAQSPRYKIIEKRQSVAFWCNPISGHATLYWYQQILGQGPKLLIQFQNNGVVDDSQLPKDRFSAERLKGVDSTLKIQPAKLEDSAVYLCASSSLAGGITDTQYFGPGTRLTVL.

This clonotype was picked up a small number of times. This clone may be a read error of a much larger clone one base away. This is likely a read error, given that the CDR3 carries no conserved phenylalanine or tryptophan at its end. CDR3 loop: CAILGGVGDPDTQYS. As DNA, the CDR3 is TGTGCCATCCTCGGGGGGGTGGGGGATCCAGATACGCAGTATTCT. V gene TRBV9 combines with J gene TRBJ2-3, with 8 bases identical to TRBD2. After removal of 9 bases from V and 4 bases from J, the junction contained 13 bases not matched to a gene. CDR3 length: 15 amino acids. Germline V gene lookup returns CDR1 SGDLS and CDR2 YYNGEE.

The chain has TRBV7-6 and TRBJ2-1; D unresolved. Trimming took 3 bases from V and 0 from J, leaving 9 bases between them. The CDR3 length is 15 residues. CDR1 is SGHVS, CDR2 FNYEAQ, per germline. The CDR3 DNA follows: TGTGCCAGCAGCTTCCACGAGAGCTCCTACAATGAGCAGTTCTTC. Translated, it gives CASSFHESSYNEQFF. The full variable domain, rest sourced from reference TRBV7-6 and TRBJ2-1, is GAGVSQSPRYKVTKRGQDVALRCDPISGHVSLYWYRQALGQGPEFLTYFNYEAQQDKSGLPNDRFSAERPEGSISTLTIQRTEQRDSAMYRCASSFHESSYNEQFFGPGTRLTVL.

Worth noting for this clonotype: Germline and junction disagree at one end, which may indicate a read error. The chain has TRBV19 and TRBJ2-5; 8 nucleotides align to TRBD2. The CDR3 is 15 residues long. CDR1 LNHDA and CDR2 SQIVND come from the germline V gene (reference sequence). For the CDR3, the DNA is TGTGTCAGTAGTCCAGCGACGGGGGGGAAAGAGACCCAGTACTTC. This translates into CVSSPATGGKETQYF. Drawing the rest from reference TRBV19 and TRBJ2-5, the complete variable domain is DGGITQSPKYLFRKEGQNVTLSCEQNLNHDAMYWYRQDPGQGLRLIYYSQIVNDFQKGDIAEGYSVSREKKESFPLTVTSAQKNPTAFYLCVSSPATGGKETQYFGPGTRLLVL.

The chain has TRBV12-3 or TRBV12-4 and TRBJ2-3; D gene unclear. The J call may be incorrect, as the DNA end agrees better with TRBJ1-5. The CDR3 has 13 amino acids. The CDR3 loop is CASSSPGRDTQHF. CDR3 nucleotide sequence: TGTGCCAGCAGTTCACCCGGGCGGGATACGCAGCATTTT.

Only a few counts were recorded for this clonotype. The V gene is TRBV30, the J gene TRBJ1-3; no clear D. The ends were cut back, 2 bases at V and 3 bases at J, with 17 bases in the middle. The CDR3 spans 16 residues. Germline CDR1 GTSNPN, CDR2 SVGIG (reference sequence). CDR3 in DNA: TGTGCCTGGAGTAGTTTAGGAAATCTTGGTGGAAACACCATATATTTT. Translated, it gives CAWSSLGNLGGNTIYF.

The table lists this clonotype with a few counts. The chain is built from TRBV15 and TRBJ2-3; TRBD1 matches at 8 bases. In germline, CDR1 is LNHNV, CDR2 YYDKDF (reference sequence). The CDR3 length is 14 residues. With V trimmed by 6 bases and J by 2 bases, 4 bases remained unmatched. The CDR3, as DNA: TGTGCCACCAGACGACAGGGGTACACAGATACGCAGTATTTT. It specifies CATRRQGYTDTQYF.

The CDR3 bases are TGTGCCAGCAGCTCCTGGACAGGGGGCCAGCACGAGCAGTACTTC. Translating it yields CASSSWTGGQHEQYF. The chain carries TRBV7-9 and TRBJ2-7; 11 bases are shared with TRBD1. CDR3 length: 15 amino acids. Germline CDR1 SEHNR, CDR2 FQNEAQ (reference sequence). Trimming took 4 bases from V and 5 from J; bases not matched to a gene: 7.

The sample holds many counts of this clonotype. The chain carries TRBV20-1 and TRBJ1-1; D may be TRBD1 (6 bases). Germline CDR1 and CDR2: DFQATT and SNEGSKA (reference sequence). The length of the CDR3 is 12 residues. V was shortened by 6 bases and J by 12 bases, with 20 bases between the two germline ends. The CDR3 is CSANDRTRGTFF. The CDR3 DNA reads TGCAGTGCAAACGACAGGACCCGAGGGACTTTCTTT.